One and the same sample provided the 3 T cell receptor beta chains below, sequenced in a study of CD8+ T cells in alopecia areata. cDNA prepared by RNA extraction and subsequent reverse transcription served as the template for sequencing. Here immunoSEQ multiplex PCR was the method, and the copy in TCRdb shows in-frame clones only, minus some. The sample lists 150,000 to 200,000 clones; roughly 70% were seen once. The treatment: oral pan-JAK inhibitor, 5-10 mg twice daily. The sequencing used CD4+ T cells sorted from blood, collected at roughly week 49, from a patient treated with tofacitinib. The receptor source for this set is a human donor with alopecia areata.

The chain is built from TRBV11-3 and TRBJ2-7; D might be TRBD1 or TRBD2, each matching 5 bases. Trimming took off 5 bases at V and 5 bases at J, with 10 bases between the two ends. CDR1 and CDR2 from the germline V gene are SGHNT and YENEEA. The CDR3 is 12 amino acids. CDR3 amino acids: CASSPGRDEQYF. CDR3 DNA sequence: TGTGCCAGCAGCCCAGGGCGGGACGAGCAGTACTTC.

On this clone: Other DNA sequences of this sample code for an identical CDR3. The chain's CDR3 is CASSVKETQYF. The CDR3 nucleotides read TGTGCCAGCAGTGTGAAAGAGACCCAGTACTTC. The rearrangement joins TRBV25-1 to TRBJ2-5; D not resolved. V shed 4 bases and J shed 3 bases, with 3 bases lying between them. Per the germline V gene, CDR1 is MGHDK and CDR2 is SYGVNS. The CDR3 loop spans 11 amino acids.

This chain connects TRBV4-1 to TRBJ1-4; perhaps TRBD1 as D (6 bases). This CDR3 region has 14 residues. CDR1 MGHRA and CDR2 YSYEKL come from the germline V gene. Trimming took 1 base from V and 6 from J, leaving 9 bases between them. The CDR3 bases are TGCGCCAGCAGCCAAGGCACAGGGTATGAAAAACTGTTTTTT. Protein: CASSQGTGYEKLFF.